This T cell receptor beta chain was sequenced during a study of control samples from healthy donors and cancer patients. Germline CDR1 ENHRY, CDR2 SYGVKD. V lost 6 bases and J lost 7; bases outside the gene matches: 3. The CDR3 consists of 12 residues. Data came from immunoSEQ multiplex PCR; TCRdb stores just in-frame clones and leaves some out. The sample includes 60,000 to 100,000 clones, roughly 90% of them seen just once. Sequenced input: blood. The rearrangement joins TRBV10-3 to TRBJ2-1, with 7 bases aligning to TRBD2. The source is a man between 50 and 59 years old in good health. The CDR3 reads CAIRGGENEQFF. In DNA form, the CDR3 reads TGTGCCATCAGGGGGGGGGAAAATGAGCAGTTCTTC.